This TCR beta chain was identified during a study of control samples from healthy donors and cancer patients. The repertoire was sequenced with immunoSEQ multiplex PCR; TCRdb's copy has only in-frame clones and lacks some. The table lists about 120,000 clones, roughly 87% of them singletons. Specimen: blood. The source is a man younger than 35 in good health.

CDR3 DNA sequence: TGTGCCAGCAGCAAAACCGGGACAGGGAGGGTAGGAGAGACCCAGTACTTC. It specifies CASSKTGTGRVGETQYF. The rearrangement links TRBV3-1 (or the pseudogene TRBV3-2) to TRBJ2-5; 9 positions match TRBD1. The CDR3 covers 17 residues. The V and J ends lost 5 bases and 4 bases, in that order; junction bases with no gene match: 14. Germline loops: CDR1 LGHDT, CDR2 YNNKEL (reference sequence).